The 5 T cell receptor beta chains below all came from one sample that was sequenced in a study of cytomegalovirus exposure and HLA in healthy donors. PCR used 60 Vbeta primers and 13 Jbeta primers. Sequencing used immunoSEQ multiplex PCR; TCRdb keeps in-frame clones, though not all of them. The table includes some 110,000 clones, less than 80% detected once. The sequencing input was PBMCs. The receptors shown here come from a man in his forties or fifties in good health and CMV-seronegative.

The chain employs TRBV5-4 and TRBJ2-5, with 9 bases fitting TRBD2. This CDR3 region has 17 residues. Germline trimming cut 0 bases from V and 2 bases from J; bases unmatched to any gene: 8. Germline CDR1 SGHNT, CDR2 YYREEE (reference sequence). CDR3 loop: CASSLEYASGEQETQYF. The CDR3 DNA follows: TGTGCCAGCAGCTTGGAATATGCTAGCGGGGAGCAAGAGACCCAGTACTTC.

This clone has a single count. V and J are TRBV4-2 and TRBJ1-5; D gene uncertain. The CDR3 is 14 residues long. In germline, CDR1 is LGHNA, CDR2 YNFKEQ. The V end was cut by 0 bases, the J end by 4 bases, with 7 bases between. This CDR3 reads CASSQDTVNQPQHF. CDR3 bases: TGTGCCAGCAGCCAAGATACAGTGAATCAGCCCCAGCATTTT.

CDR3 loop: CASSQDRQGVGSLHF. CDR3 nucleotide sequence: TGTGCCAGCAGCCAAGATAGGCAGGGGGTGGGGTCCCTCCACTTT. This chain connects TRBV4-2 to TRBJ1-6, with TRBD1 matching over 7 bases. The CDR3 loop spans 15 amino acids. The junction had 10 bases not matched to a gene; V was cut back by 0 bases and J by 14 bases. CDR1 is LGHNA, CDR2 YNFKEQ, per germline.

The chain carries TRBV11-2 and TRBJ1-1; TRBD1 aligns across 7 bases. The V gene end was trimmed by 4 bases and the J gene end by 0 bases; junction bases not matched to a gene: 8. This CDR3 region has 16 residues. Germline V CDR1 and CDR2: SGHAT, FQNNGV. CDR3 amino acids: CASSSRQGSVNTEAFF. The CDR3 DNA is TGTGCCAGCAGCTCTAGACAGGGAAGTGTGAACACTGAAGCTTTCTTT.

The rearrangement joins TRBV5-4 to TRBJ2-3; possible D gene TRBD2, 6 bases. This CDR3 comprises 15 residues. In germline, CDR1 is SGHNT, CDR2 YYREEE (reference sequence). V lost 0 bases, J lost 0 bases, and 8 bases lay in between. Written as DNA, the CDR3 is TGTGCCAGCAGCTTGGATGGGACTAGCACAGATACGCAGTATTTT. Protein product: CASSLDGTSTDTQYF.